The next 22 T cell receptor beta chains were all read from a single sample in a study of Graves' ophthalmopathy and Graves' hyperthyroidism. RNA transcripts were the template, and TCR beta CDR3 regions were amplified from them. Following a first-round RT-PCR that used HTBI primers, a second-round multiplex PCR was carried out. Via MiXCR, TCRdb re-called the multiplex PCR reads, giving one row per CDR3 protein. The repertoire consists of almost 750,000 distinct CDR3 sequences, with approximately 40% occurring once and the leading ten covering less than 55%. What was sequenced was peripheral blood. These TCRs come from an adult man with Graves' ophthalmopathy.

This clonotype was counted a few times. This rearrangement joins TRBV20-1 to TRBJ1-1, with D possibly matching TRBD1 (5 bases). V was cut by 2 bases and J by 5 bases, with 12 bases left in between. Germline CDR1 DFQATT, CDR2 SNEGSKA (reference sequence). CDR3 length: 13 amino acids. CDR3 in amino acids: CSARRTGGTEAFF. CDR3 DNA: TGCAGTGCTAGACGAACGGGGGGGACTGAAGCTTTCTTT.

As regards this clonotype: At one of its ends the junction is not consistent with the germline gene, which may arise from a read error. V gene TRBV7-9 combines with J gene TRBJ2-6; the D gene is possibly TRBD1 (6 bases). CDR3 size: 16 residues. Germline values: CDR1 SEHNR, CDR2 FQNEAQ (reference sequence). The CDR3 DNA reads as TGCGCCAGCAGCCAGACAGGAGCCTCTGGGGCCAACGTCCTGACTTTC. It codes for CASSQTGASGANVLTF.

This CDR3 is CASSLARRGSSAEAFF. The CDR3 DNA sequence: TGTGCCAGCAGCTTGGCTAGGCGGGGGAGTAGCGCTGAAGCTTTCTTT. The chain employs TRBV7-9 and TRBJ1-1, with D perhaps matching TRBD1 (5 bases). CDR3 length: 16 amino acids. In germline, CDR1 is SEHNR, CDR2 FQNEAQ (reference sequence). V was shortened by 3 bases and J by 6 bases, with 20 bases between the two germline ends.

The gene calls are TRBV29-1 and TRBJ1-2, with no clear D. Germline CDR1 and CDR2: SQVTM and ANQGSEA. V gave up 0 bases and J gave up 8 bases, with 7 bases separating them. CDR3 length equals 11 residues. CDR3: CSVEDGLGYTF. CDR3 coding DNA: TGCAGCGTTGAAGACGGGTTGGGCTACACCTTC.

The chain has TRBV11-2 and TRBJ1-1; 9 nucleotides match TRBD1. CDR3 length: 16 residues. V lost 5 bases, J lost 1 base, and 8 bases stayed unmatched. The germline V gene has CDR1 SGHAT and CDR2 FQNNGV. The DNA of the CDR3 is TGTGCCAGCAGCCTAGGACCGGGACAGGGGAACACTGAAGCTTTCTTT. Amino acids: CASSLGPGQGNTEAFF.

The chain couples TRBV11-2 to TRBJ2-6, with D possibly matching TRBD1 (5 bases). Germline V gene sequence: CDR1 SGHAT, CDR2 FQNNGV. Between the trimmed V and J ends, which lost 2 bases and 4 bases, there was a span of 12 bases. This CDR3 contains 16 residues. This CDR3 is CASSLIKGYGANVLTF. CDR3 DNA sequence: TGTGCCAGCAGCTTAATTAAGGGGTACGGGGCCAACGTCCTGACTTTC.

The table lists this clonotype with a few counts. This chain joins TRBV2 and TRBJ1-2, with TRBD1 identical over 8 bases. CDR3 length equals 14 residues. The germline V gene has CDR1 SNHLY and CDR2 FYNNEI. J was trimmed by 6 bases and V by 11 bases; bases with no gene match: 14. As DNA, the CDR3 is TGTGCCTGGAGTGTCGGCGTGACAGGGGATGGCTACACCTTC. Amino acids: CAWSVGVTGDGYTF.

This clonotype was observed many times. The chain carries TRBV7-9 and TRBJ1-1, with D perhaps TRBD1 (5 bases). Germline V gene lookup returns CDR1 SEHNR and CDR2 FQNEAQ (reference sequence). This CDR3 is 15 amino acids long. The V gene lost 5 bases and the J gene lost 2 bases, with 15 bases spanning the gap. In DNA form, the CDR3 reads TGTGCCAGCAGCCGCGGTCTAACAGGAAACACTGAAGCTTTCTTT. Amino acids: CASSRGLTGNTEAFF.

V is TRBV29-1 and J is TRBJ2-5, with 8 nucleotides matching TRBD2. CDR1 is SQVTM, CDR2 ANQGSEA, per germline. V was pared by 8 bases and J by 4 bases, with 12 bases of the junction left unmatched. The CDR3 sequence is 14 residues long. The CDR3 DNA sequence: TGCAGCTTGGTTGCGGCGGGGGGTGCAGAGACCCAGTACTTC. Protein product: CSLVAAGGAETQYF.

Comments on this clonotype: Given a much more abundant clone one base away, this may be a read error. The chain employs TRBV6-5 and TRBJ1-2, with TRBD1 as a possible D gene (6 bases). The germline V gene encodes CDR1 MNHEY and CDR2 SVGAGI. The CDR3 runs to 16 residues. CDR3 in amino acids: CAISYGRDTLNYGYTF. In DNA, the CDR3 is TGTGCCATCAGTTACGGGCGGGACACCCTAAACTATGGCTACACCTTC.

The rearrangement links TRBV7-9 to TRBJ2-2, with 7 bases that match TRBD2. There are 16 residues in the CDR3. Germline CDR1 SEHNR, CDR2 FQNEAQ (reference sequence). With V trimmed by 2 bases and J by 1 base, 4 bases remained unmatched. CDR3 sequence (DNA): TGTGCCAGCAGCTTAACCGCTAGCGGGAACACCGGGGAGCTGTTTTTT. This encodes CASSLTASGNTGELFF.

The chain recombines TRBV9 with TRBJ2-7; TRBD2 is a possible D gene (5 bases). The CDR3 sequence is 13 residues long. The germline CDR1 and CDR2 sequences are SGDLS and YYNGEE. Trimming cost V 4 bases and J 6 bases, with 14 bases left between them. CDR3 amino acids: CASSYGVDREQYF. CDR3 bases: TGTGCCAGCAGCTACGGGGTGGATCGCGAGCAGTACTTC.

The genes are TRBV20-1 and TRBJ1-2; TRBD1 is a possible D gene (5 bases). CDR1 and CDR2 (germline): DFQATT, SNEGSKA (reference sequence). Trimming stripped 0 bases from V and 3 bases from J, with 11 bases between. This CDR3 is built from 14 residues. CDR3 sequence (DNA): TGCAGTGCTAGAGATCCAGGGCCATACTATGGCTACACCTTC. Its protein product is CSARDPGPYYGYTF.

This clonotype showed up many times. The V gene is TRBV10-1, the J gene TRBJ2-7; D is ambiguous. From germline, CDR1 is WNHNN and CDR2 SYGVQD (reference sequence). The V and J ends lost 5 bases and 5 bases respectively, with 13 bases between them. This CDR3 spans 13 amino acids. The CDR3 nucleotides read TGCGCCAGCAGTTTTCAGAGTGATAACGAGCAGTACTTC. It specifies CASSFQSDNEQYF.

In the case of this clonotype: A much more abundant neighbour one base away suggests this may be a read error. The conserved closing phenylalanine or tryptophan is absent in this CDR3, likely reflecting a read error. This CDR3 is CASRGQGITSPLHV. The CDR3 region has the DNA TGTGCCAGCCGGGGACAGGGAATAACTTCACCCCTCCACGTT. This chain links TRBV19 with TRBJ1-6; 9 bases match TRBD1. Germline CDR1 and CDR2: LNHDA and SQIVND (reference sequence). The CDR3 runs to 14 residues. After removal of 9 bases from V and 9 bases from J, the junction contained 9 bases not matched to a gene.

This clonotype has just a few counts. J is TRBJ1-2 and V is TRBV7-9; no firm D call. V lost 5 bases and J lost 4, with 20 bases in between. Per germline, CDR1 SEHNR and CDR2 FQNEAQ (reference sequence). The CDR3 has 16 residues. The CDR3 nucleotides read TGTGCCAGCAGCGACCGAGCAAAAGGACCCGGCTATGGCTACACCTTC. Translated, it gives CASSDRAKGPGYGYTF.

A word on this clonotype: The junction and the germline gene differ at one end; a read error may be behind it. The gene calls are TRBV20-1 and TRBJ2-5; D not certain. Per the germline V gene, CDR1 is DFQATT and CDR2 is SNEGSKA (reference sequence). This CDR3 contains 13 residues. CDR3 nucleotide sequence: TGCAGTGCTAGGGTATCTAACCAAGAGATCCAGTACTTC. Its translation: CSARVSNQEIQYF.

The V and J genes are TRBV7-8 and TRBJ2-7; 8 bases fit TRBD1. After removal of 5 bases from V and 3 bases from J, the junction contained 12 bases not matched to a gene. CDR1 and CDR2 from the germline V gene are SGHVS and FQNEAQ. This CDR3 has 16 amino acids. The CDR3 loop reads CASSPSVAGGIYEQYF. In DNA, the CDR3 is TGTGCCAGCAGCCCCAGTGTGGCAGGGGGCATCTACGAGCAGTACTTC.

V is TRBV20-1 and J is TRBJ1-5, with D unclear. Deletions cut 4 bases from V and 0 bases from J, with 7 bases between. The germline CDR1 and CDR2 sequences are DFQATT and SNEGSKA (reference sequence). The CDR3 contains 13 residues. The DNA of the CDR3 is TGCAGTGCTACTAGGGATAGCAATCAGCCCCAGCATTTT. Its protein product is CSATRDSNQPQHF.

This clonotype was recorded many times. This chain joins TRBV7-2 and TRBJ1-3; D ambiguous. Germline lookup yields CDR1 SGHTA and CDR2 FQGNSA. Between the trimmed V and J ends, which lost 5 bases and 1 base, there was a span of 18 bases. There are 17 residues in the CDR3. CDR3 nucleotides: TGTGCCAGCAGCATAGACGCGAGAGCGGGATCTGGAAACACCATATATTTT. This encodes CASSIDARAGSGNTIYF.

V is TRBV20-1 and J is TRBJ2-5, with 8 bases aligning to TRBD2. V lost 0 bases, J lost 5 bases, and 11 bases stayed unmatched. Germline-derived CDR1 and CDR2 are DFQATT and SNEGSKA (reference sequence). This CDR3 has 16 amino acids. The CDR3 DNA reads TGCAGTGCTAGAGATGCGGGGGGCTGGGTTACGGAGACCCAGTACTTC. This codes for CSARDAGGWVTETQYF.

Ten or more counts support this clonotype. The rearrangement uses TRBV7-6 and TRBJ1-2; D gene unclear. Per germline, CDR1 SGHVS and CDR2 FNYEAQ. The ends were cut back, 5 bases at V and 8 bases at J, with 12 bases in the middle. The CDR3 covers 12 residues. This CDR3 reads CASSPHGGGYTF. The CDR3 DNA reads as TGTGCCAGCAGCCCCCACGGAGGAGGCTACACCTTC.